This T cell receptor beta chain was identified in a study of blood T cell repertoires in COVID-19. Here immunoSEQ multiplex PCR was the method, and the copy in TCRdb shows in-frame clones only, minus some. This table holds about 200,000 clones, around 87% found once. From germline, CDR1 is SGHRS and CDR2 YFSETQ. V gave up 0 bases and J gave up 14 bases; unmatched junction bases: 5. This CDR3 is built from 13 residues. Material for sequencing was peripheral blood. V and J are TRBV5-1 and TRBJ2-1; TRBD2 agrees at 10 bases. The TCR comes from a man aged 60 to 75 who had recovered from COVID-19. CDR3 in DNA: TGCGCCAGCAGCTTGGACCTAGCGGGAGAGAAGTTCTTC. Translation gives CASSLDLAGEKFF.